The 15 T cell receptor beta chains listed next were all sequenced from one sample in a study of cytotoxic CD8 clonotypes in ibrutinib-treated CLL. Repertoires were generated with immunoSEQ multiplex PCR, while TCRdb's copy carries only in-frame clones and drops some. Of about 29,000 clones in the sample, around three quarters were seen once. Sequencing was performed on PBMCs, taken after 24 months of ibrutinib treatment. These receptors were obtained from a human donor with chronic lymphocytic leukemia.

The chain carries TRBV7-1 and TRBJ2-6; D unclear. TRBV7-1 is noted as an ORF with a role that remains uncertain. V was pared by 4 bases and J by 9 bases, with 25 bases between. The CDR3 sequence is 18 residues long. The CDR3 reads CASSFPVHEAKSGNVLTF. The DNA for the CDR3 is TGTGCCAGCAGCTTCCCGGTTCACGAGGCAAAGTCGGGCAACGTCCTGACTTTC.

This clone was counted a few times. V is TRBV7-6 and J is TRBJ2-7; TRBD1 aligns across 7 bases. The germline V gene encodes CDR1 SGHVS and CDR2 FNYEAQ. The CDR3 length is 15 residues. Trimming removed 4 bases from V and 3 bases from J; junction bases left unmatched: 9. The CDR3 reads CASSYGDRLIYEQYF. CDR3 bases: TGTGCCAGCAGCTATGGGGACAGATTAATCTACGAGCAGTACTTC. The full variable domain, in which reference TRBV7-6 and TRBJ2-7 provide the parts outside the CDR3, is GAGVSQSPRYKVTKRGQDVALRCDPISGHVSLYWYRQALGQGPEFLTYFNYEAQQDKSGLPNDRFSAERPEGSISTLTIQRTEQRDSAMYRCASSYGDRLIYEQYFGPGTRLTVT.

The sample holds a few counts of this clone. The chain links TRBV28 to TRBJ1-1, with 7 bases fitting TRBD1. Germline V CDR1 and CDR2: MDHEN, SYDVKM. V was pared by 6 bases and J by 1 base, with 11 bases of the junction left unmatched. The CDR3 covers 16 residues. CDR3: CASSRRRGPANTEAFF. CDR3 in DNA: TGTGCCAGCAGCCGCCGTAGGGGGCCAGCGAACACTGAAGCTTTCTTT.

The CDR3 is CASSSTYEQYF. The CDR3 DNA is TGCGCCAGCAGCTCAACCTACGAGCAGTACTTC. V and J are TRBV5-1 and TRBJ2-7; D is uncertain. This CDR3 comprises 11 residues. Germline V lookup: CDR1 SGHRS, CDR2 YFSETQ. Trimming stripped 3 bases from V and 2 bases from J, with 3 bases between. Complete variable domain (other parts from reference TRBV5-1 and TRBJ2-7): KAGVTQTPRYLIKTRGQQVTLSCSPISGHRSVSWYQQTPGQGLQFLFEYFSETQRNKGNFPGRFSGRQFSNSRSEMNVSTLELGDSALYLCASSSTYEQYFGPGTRLTVT.

This clone was detected only once. The genes are TRBV5-1 and TRBJ1-1; D unresolved. The CDR3 totals 13 residues. Trimming took off 4 bases at V and 3 bases at J, with 10 bases between the two ends. Germline V gives CDR1 SGHRS, CDR2 YFSETQ. The chain's CDR3 is CASSGKRDTEAFF. DNA for the CDR3: TGCGCCAGCAGCGGAAAACGGGACACTGAAGCTTTCTTT.

The V call is TRBV27, the J call TRBJ2-2, with unresolved D. V dropped 0 bases and J dropped 6 bases, with 2 bases sitting between them. This CDR3 spans 12 amino acids. The germline CDR1 and CDR2 sequences are MNHEY and SMNVEV (reference sequence). For the CDR3, the DNA is TGTGCCAGCAGTTTATCGCCCGGGGAGCTGTTTTTT. Residues: CASSLSPGELFF.

The gene calls are TRBV21-1 and TRBJ1-3; TRBD1 is taken as the D call from the table, unchecked against the DNA. TRBV21-1 constitutes a pseudogene. The CDR3 consists of 21 residues. The CDR3 DNA reads TGTGCCAGCAGCAAAGTGGGCCGGGACAGGGGGTCCATTAACTCTGGAAACACCATATATTTT. This codes for CASSKVGRDRGSINSGNTIYF.

This clone was recorded a few times. The chain carries TRBV2 and TRBJ2-7, with D possibly being TRBD1 (5 bases). The germline V gene has CDR1 SNHLY and CDR2 FYNNEI. V lost 8 bases, J lost 0 bases, and 20 bases lay in between. The CDR3 sequence is 16 residues long. This chain's CDR3 is CASSTSSDTASYEQYF. DNA of the CDR3: TGTGCCAGCTCTACTTCCTCGGACACTGCCTCCTACGAGCAGTACTTC.

The rearrangement joins TRBV6-5 to TRBJ1-3; D uncertain. CDR1 and CDR2 (germline): MNHEY, SVGAGI. V was shortened by 6 bases and J by 9 bases, with 15 bases between the two germline ends. CDR3 length: 13 amino acids. The CDR3: CASRTRSGGTIYF. In nucleotides, the CDR3 is TGTGCCAGCAGAACCCGGTCGGGTGGCACCATATATTTT.

This clone was counted a single time. The chain has TRBV9 and TRBJ2-2; D remains ambiguous. The germline V gene encodes CDR1 SGDLS and CDR2 YYNGEE. Trimming took off 3 bases at V and 0 bases at J, with 0 bases between the two ends. This CDR3 region has 12 residues. The CDR3 is CASSANTGELFF. The CDR3 DNA sequence: TGTGCCAGCAGCGCGAACACCGGGGAGCTGTTTTTT.

The chain carries TRBV5-1 and TRBJ2-1, with a possible D match to TRBD2 (6 bases). V was shortened by 1 base and J by 9 bases, with 11 bases between the two germline ends. The CDR3 has 13 residues. CDR1 is SGHRS, CDR2 YFSETQ, per germline. The CDR3: CASSLHKGGEQFF. Here the CDR3 DNA reads TGCGCCAGCAGCTTGCACAAGGGAGGTGAGCAGTTCTTC.

The rearrangement joins TRBV27 to TRBJ1-2; 7 positions agree with TRBD1. Germline loops: CDR1 MNHEY, CDR2 SMNVEV (reference sequence). The CDR3 totals 15 residues. V lost 6 bases and J lost 0; bases outside the gene matches: 7. The CDR3 reads CASRTGSYSNYGYTF. CDR3 coding DNA: TGTGCCAGCAGGACAGGGTCGTACTCTAACTATGGCTACACCTTC.

CDR3 bases: TGTGCCAGCAGCCAAGTTCGCCTGGGGGATCAGCCCCAGCATTTT. Translation: CASSQVRLGDQPQHF. The V gene is TRBV4-2, the J gene TRBJ1-5; possibly TRBD1 for D (5 bases). Germline CDR1 and CDR2: LGHNA and YNFKEQ. The V end was cut by 1 base, the J end by 5 bases, with 12 bases between. The CDR3 runs 15 residues.

The genes are TRBV7-9 and TRBJ2-5; no clear D gene. The CDR3 has 16 residues. V lost 5 bases to trimming and J lost 4 bases, with 20 bases between them. Germline CDR1 reads SEHNR; CDR2 reads FQNEAQ (reference sequence). The CDR3 sequence: CASSPNMRRDRETQYF. The DNA of the CDR3 is TGTGCCAGCAGCCCTAACATGCGACGAGACCGAGAGACCCAGTACTTC.

The chain has TRBV28 and TRBJ2-5; D is tentatively TRBD1 or TRBD2 (5 bases each). Per the germline V gene, CDR1 is MDHEN and CDR2 is SYDVKM. The CDR3 loop spans 15 amino acids. V lost 1 base to trimming and J lost 4 bases, with 13 bases between them. Here the CDR3 DNA reads TGTGCCAGCAGTTTATCAACTAGGGGTGGAGAGACCCAGTACTTC. Its translation: CASSLSTRGGETQYF.